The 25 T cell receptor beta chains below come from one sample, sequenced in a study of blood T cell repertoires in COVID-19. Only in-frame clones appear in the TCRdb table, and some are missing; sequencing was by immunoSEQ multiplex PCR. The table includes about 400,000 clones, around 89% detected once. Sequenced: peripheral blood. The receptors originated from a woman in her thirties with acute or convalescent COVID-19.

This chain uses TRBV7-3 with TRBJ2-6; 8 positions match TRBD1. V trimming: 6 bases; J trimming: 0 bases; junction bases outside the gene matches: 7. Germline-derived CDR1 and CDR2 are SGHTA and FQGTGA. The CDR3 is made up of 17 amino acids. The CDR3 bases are TGTGCCAGCAGTTCAGGGGGCGCGAGCTCTGGGGCCAACGTCCTGACTTTC. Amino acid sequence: CASSSGGASSGANVLTF.

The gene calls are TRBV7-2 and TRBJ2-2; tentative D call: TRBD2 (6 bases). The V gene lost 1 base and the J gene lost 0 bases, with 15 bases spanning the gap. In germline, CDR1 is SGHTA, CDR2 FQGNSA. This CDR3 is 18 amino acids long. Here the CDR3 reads CASSLEPTSLSNTGELFF. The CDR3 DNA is TGTGCCAGCAGCTTAGAACCGACTAGTCTTTCGAACACCGGGGAGCTGTTTTTT.

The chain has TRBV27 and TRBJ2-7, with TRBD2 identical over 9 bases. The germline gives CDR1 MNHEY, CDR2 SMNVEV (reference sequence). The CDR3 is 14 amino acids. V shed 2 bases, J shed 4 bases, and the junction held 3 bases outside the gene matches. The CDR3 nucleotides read TGTGCCAGCAGTTTAGCGGGGGGGAGGTACGAGCAGTACTTC. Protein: CASSLAGGRYEQYF.

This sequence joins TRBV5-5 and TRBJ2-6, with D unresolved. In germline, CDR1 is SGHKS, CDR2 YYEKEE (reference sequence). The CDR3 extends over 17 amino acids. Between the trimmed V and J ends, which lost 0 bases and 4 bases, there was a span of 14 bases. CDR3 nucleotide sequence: TGTGCCAGCAGCTTGGGTTCGTCCCGTTTAGGGGCCAACGTCCTGACTTTC. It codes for CASSLGSSRLGANVLTF.

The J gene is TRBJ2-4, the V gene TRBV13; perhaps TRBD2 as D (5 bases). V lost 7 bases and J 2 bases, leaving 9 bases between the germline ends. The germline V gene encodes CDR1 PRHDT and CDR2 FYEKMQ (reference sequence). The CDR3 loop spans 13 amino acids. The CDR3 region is CASTSGTKNIQYF. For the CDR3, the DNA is TGTGCCAGCACCTCCGGGACCAAAAACATTCAGTACTTC. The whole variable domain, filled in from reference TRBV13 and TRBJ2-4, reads AAGVIQSPRHLIKEKRETATLKCYPIPRHDTVYWYQQGPGQDPQFLISFYEKMQSDKGSIPDRFSAQQFSDYHSELNMSSLELGDSALYFCASTSGTKNIQYFGAGTRLSVL.

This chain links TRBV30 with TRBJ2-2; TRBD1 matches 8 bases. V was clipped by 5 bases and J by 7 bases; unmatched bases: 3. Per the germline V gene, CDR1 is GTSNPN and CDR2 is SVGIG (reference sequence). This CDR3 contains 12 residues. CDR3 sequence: CAWDRGDGELFF. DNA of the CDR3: TGTGCCTGGGACAGGGGAGACGGGGAGCTGTTTTTT.

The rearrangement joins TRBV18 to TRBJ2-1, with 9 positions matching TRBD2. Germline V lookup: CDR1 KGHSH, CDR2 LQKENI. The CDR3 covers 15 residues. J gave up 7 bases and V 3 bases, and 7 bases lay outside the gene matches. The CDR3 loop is CASSPQTSGGNEQFF. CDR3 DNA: TGTGCCAGCTCACCTCAGACTAGCGGAGGGAATGAGCAGTTCTTC.

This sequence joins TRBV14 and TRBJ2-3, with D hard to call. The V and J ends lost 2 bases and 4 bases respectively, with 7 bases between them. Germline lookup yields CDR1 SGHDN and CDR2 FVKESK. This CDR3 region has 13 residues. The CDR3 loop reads CASSQSLADTQYF. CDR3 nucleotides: TGTGCCAGCAGCCAATCCCTTGCAGATACGCAGTATTTT.

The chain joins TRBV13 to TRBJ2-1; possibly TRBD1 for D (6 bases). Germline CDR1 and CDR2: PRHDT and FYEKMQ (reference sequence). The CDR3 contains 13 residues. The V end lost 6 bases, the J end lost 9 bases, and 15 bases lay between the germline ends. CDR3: CASRATGSGEQFF. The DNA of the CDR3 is TGTGCCAGCAGGGCAACAGGGTCAGGTGAGCAGTTCTTC.

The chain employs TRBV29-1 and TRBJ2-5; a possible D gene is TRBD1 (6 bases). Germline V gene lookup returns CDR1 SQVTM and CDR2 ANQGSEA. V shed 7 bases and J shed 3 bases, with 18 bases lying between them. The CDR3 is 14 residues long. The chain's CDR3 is CSGTNPGVEETQYF. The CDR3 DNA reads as TGCAGCGGCACGAATCCAGGGGTGGAAGAGACCCAGTACTTC. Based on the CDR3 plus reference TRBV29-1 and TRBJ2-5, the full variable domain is SAVISQKPSRDICQRGTSLTIQCQVDSQVTMMFWYRQQPGQSLTLIATANQGSEATYESGFVIDKFPISRPNLTFSTLTVSNMSPEDSSIYLCSGTNPGVEETQYFGPGTRLLVL.

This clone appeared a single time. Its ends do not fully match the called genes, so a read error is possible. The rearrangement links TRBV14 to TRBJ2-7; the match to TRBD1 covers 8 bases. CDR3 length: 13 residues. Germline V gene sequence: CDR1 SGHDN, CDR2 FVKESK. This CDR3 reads CASSQDLRQGKSF. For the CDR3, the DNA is TGTGCCAGCAGCCAAGATCTCAGACAGGGGAAATCCTTC.

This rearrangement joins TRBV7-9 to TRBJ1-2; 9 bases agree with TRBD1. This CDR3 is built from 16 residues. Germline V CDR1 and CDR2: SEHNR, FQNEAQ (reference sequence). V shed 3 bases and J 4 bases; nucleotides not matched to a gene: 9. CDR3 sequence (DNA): TGTGCCAGCAGCTTCCCCGGGACAGGGCACTCCTATGGCTACACCTTC. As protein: CASSFPGTGHSYGYTF.

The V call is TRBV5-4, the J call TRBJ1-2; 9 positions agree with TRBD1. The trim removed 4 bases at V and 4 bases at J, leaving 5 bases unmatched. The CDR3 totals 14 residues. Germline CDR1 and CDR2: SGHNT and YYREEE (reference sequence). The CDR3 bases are TGTGCCAGCAGCCTAAGGGACAGGGCCTATGGCTACACCTTC. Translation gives CASSLRDRAYGYTF.

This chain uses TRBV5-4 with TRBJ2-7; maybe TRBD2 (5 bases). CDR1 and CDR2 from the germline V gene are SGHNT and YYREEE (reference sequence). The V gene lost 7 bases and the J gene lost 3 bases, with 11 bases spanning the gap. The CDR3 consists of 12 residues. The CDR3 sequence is CASSTRGYEQYF. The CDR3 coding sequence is TGTGCCAGCTCCACCCGGGGCTACGAGCAGTACTTC.

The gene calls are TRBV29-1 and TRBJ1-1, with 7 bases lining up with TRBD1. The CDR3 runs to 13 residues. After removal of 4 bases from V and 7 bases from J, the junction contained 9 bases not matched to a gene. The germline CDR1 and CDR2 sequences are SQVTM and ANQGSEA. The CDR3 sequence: CSVVGRGFDEAFF. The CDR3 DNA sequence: TGCAGCGTTGTGGGCAGGGGGTTTGATGAAGCTTTCTTT.

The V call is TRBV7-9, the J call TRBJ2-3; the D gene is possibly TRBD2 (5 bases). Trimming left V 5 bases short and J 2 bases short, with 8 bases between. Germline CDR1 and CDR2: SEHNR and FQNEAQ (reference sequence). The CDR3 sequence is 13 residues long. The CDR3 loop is CASSPGDTDTQYF. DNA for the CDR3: TGTGCCAGCAGCCCCGGGGACACAGATACGCAGTATTTT. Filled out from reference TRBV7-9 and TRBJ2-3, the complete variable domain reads DTGVSQNPRHKITKRGQNVTFRCDPISEHNRLYWYRQTLGQGPEFLTYFQNEAQLEKSRLLSDRFSAERPKGSFSTLEIQRTEQGDSAMYLCASSPGDTDTQYFGPGTRLTVL.

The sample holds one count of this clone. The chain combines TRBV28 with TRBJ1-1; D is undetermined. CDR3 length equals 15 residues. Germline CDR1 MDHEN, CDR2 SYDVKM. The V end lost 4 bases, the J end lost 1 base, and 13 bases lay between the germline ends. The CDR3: CASSSGGHGNTEAFF. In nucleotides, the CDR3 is TGTGCCAGCAGTTCGGGAGGCCACGGGAACACTGAAGCTTTCTTT.

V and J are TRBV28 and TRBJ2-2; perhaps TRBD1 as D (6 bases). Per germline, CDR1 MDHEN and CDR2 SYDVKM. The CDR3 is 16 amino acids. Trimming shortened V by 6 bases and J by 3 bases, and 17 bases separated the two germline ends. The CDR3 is CASSVPHRADTGELFF. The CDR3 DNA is TGTGCCAGCAGCGTACCACACAGGGCCGACACCGGGGAGCTGTTTTTT.

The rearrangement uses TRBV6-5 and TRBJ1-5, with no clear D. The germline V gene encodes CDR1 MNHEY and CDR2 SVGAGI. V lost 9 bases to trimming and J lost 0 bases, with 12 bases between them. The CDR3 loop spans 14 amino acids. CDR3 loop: CASAGSYSNQPQHF. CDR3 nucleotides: TGTGCCAGTGCCGGGAGCTATAGCAATCAGCCCCAGCATTTT.

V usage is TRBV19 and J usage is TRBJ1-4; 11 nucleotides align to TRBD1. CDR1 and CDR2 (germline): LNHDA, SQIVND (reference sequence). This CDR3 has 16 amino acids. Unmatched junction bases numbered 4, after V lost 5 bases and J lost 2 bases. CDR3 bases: TGTGCCAGTAGTCCTGGGACAGGGGGGACTAATGAAAAACTGTTTTTT. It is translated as CASSPGTGGTNEKLFF.

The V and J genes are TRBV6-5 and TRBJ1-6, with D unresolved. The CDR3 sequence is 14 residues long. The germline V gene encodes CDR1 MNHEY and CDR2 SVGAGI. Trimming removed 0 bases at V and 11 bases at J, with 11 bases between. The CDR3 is CASSYSGERAPLHF. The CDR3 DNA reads TGTGCCAGCAGTTACTCTGGGGAGAGGGCACCCCTCCACTTT.

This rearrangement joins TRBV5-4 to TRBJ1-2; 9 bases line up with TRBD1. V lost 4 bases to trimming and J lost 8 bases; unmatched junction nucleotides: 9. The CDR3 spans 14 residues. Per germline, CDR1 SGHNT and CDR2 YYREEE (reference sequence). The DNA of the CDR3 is TGTGCCAGCAGCCGGGAACAGGGGGCGTTCGGCTACACCTTC. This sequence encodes CASSREQGAFGYTF.

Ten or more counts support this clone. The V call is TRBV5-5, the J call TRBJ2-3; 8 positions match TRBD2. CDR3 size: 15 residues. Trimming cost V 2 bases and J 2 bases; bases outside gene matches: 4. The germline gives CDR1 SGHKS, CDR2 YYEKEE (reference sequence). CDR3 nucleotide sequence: TGTGCCAGCAGCTTCACAGCGGGGGCCACAGATACGCAGTATTTT. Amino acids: CASSFTAGATDTQYF.

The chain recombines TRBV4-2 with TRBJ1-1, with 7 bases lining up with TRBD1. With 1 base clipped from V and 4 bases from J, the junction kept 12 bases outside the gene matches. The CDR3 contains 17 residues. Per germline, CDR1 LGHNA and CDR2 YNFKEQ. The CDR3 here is CASSQAATGLGSTEAFF. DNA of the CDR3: TGTGCCAGCAGCCAAGCTGCGACAGGGTTGGGAAGCACTGAAGCTTTCTTT.

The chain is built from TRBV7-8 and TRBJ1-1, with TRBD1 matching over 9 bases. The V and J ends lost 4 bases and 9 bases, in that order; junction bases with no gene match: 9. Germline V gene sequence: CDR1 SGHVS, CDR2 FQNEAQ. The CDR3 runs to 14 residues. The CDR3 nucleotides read TGTGCCAGCAGCTCATCCCGGGACAGGGACCAAGCTTTCTTT. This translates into CASSSSRDRDQAFF.